This is a list of T cell receptor beta chains from one sample in a study of regulatory T cells in long-lasting Graves disease. TCRdb redid the calling of the multiplex PCR reads with MiXCR, one entry per CDR3 protein. This repertoire shows about 540,000 distinct CDR3 sequences, around an eighth found once; its top ten account for about 9.1%. The same sample was also used in a study of T cells in Graves' hyperthyroidism and ophthalmopathy.

The input for sequencing was peripheral blood mononuclear cells (PBMCs), taken at new diagnosis, from a patient treated with antithyroid drugs. The receptors were gathered from a man aged 25-45 years with Graves disease. The CDR3 runs from the conserved cysteine through the conserved F or W. Fields, in order: V gene, J gene, D gene, clone size, CDR3 protein, CDR3 DNA. The D gene is left open where the match is weak. Clone sizes are given selectively: once, few, many, or a class where the clone is expanded.

TRBV7-9	TRBJ2-2	NA	many	CASSLWQTNTGELFF	TGTGCCAGCAGCTTATGGCAGACGAACACCGGGGAGCTGTTTTTT
TRBV19	TRBJ1-5	NA	NA	CASSIGRLYSNQPQHF	TGTGCCAGTAGTATCGGCAGACTCTATAGCAATCAGCCCCAGCATTTT
TRBV19	TRBJ2-3	TRBD1	few	CASGQGVADTQYF	TGTGCCAGTGGACAGGGTGTGGCAGATACGCAGTATTTT
TRBV12-5	TRBJ2-1	NA	many	CASGPQLSYNEQFF	TGTGCTAGTGGTCCACAGCTTTCTTACAATGAGCAGTTCTTC
TRBV19	TRBJ2-1	NA	NA	CASSPLHARSNYNEQFF	TGTGCCAGTAGTCCCCTCCATGCCAGGTCGAACTACAATGAGCAGTTCTTC
TRBV6-5	TRBJ2-2	NA	many	CASSYGGPDTGELFF	TGTGCCAGCAGTTATGGCGGGCCCGACACCGGGGAGCTGTTTTTT
TRBV5-1	TRBJ1-5	NA	NA	CASSLGAQANQPQHF	TGCGCCAGCAGCTTAGGCGCCCAGGCCAATCAGCCCCAGCATTTT
TRBV6-5	TRBJ2-2	TRBD2	NA	CASSFGSSGSSGELFF	TGTGCCAGCAGTTTTGGGTCTAGCGGGAGTTCCGGGGAGCTGTTTTTT
TRBV6-9	TRBJ1-4	NA	many	CASSYGQINEKLFF	TGTGCCAGCAGTTACGGACAGATTAATGAAAAACTGTTTTTT
TRBV30	TRBJ1-5	NA	NA	CAWSPQESQPQHF	TGTGCCTGGAGTCCACAGGAAAGTCAGCCCCAGCATTTT
TRBV7-2	TRBJ1-5	NA	many	CASSPFTGSNQPQHF	TGTGCCAGCAGCCCGTTTACAGGGAGCAATCAGCCCCAGCATTTT
TRBV6-1	TRBJ2-2	TRBD1	NA	CASRTGSGTGELFF	TGTGCCTCCAGGACAGGGTCGGGGACCGGGGAGCTGTTTTTT
TRBV9	TRBJ1-4	NA	many	CASSDRDEKLFF	TGTGCCAGCAGTGACCGCGATGAAAAACTGTTTTTT
TRBV12-3/TRBV12-4	TRBJ1-4	NA	few	CASRGLYEKLFF	TGTGCCAGCAGGGGGCTGTATGAAAAACTGTTTTTT
TRBV6-1	TRBJ2-3	NA	many	CASIRGDTQYF	TGTGCCAGCATTAGGGGGGATACGCAGTATTTT
TRBV20-1	TRBJ2-7	NA	many	CSAGNQGEGYEQYF	TGCAGTGCTGGAAACCAGGGTGAGGGCTACGAGCAGTACTTC
TRBV27	TRBJ1-4	NA	many	CASKQLWTGAEKLFF	TGTGCCAGCAAGCAATTATGGACGGGGGCGGAAAAACTGTTTTTT
TRBV10-3	TRBJ2-5	NA	NA	CAISESPDGPQETQYF	TGTGCCATCAGTGAGTCCCCCGACGGTCCCCAAGAGACCCAGTACTTC
TRBV12-3/TRBV12-4	TRBJ1-6	NA	NA	CASSPDSMESPLHF	TGTGCCAGCAGTCCAGACAGTATGGAATCACCCCTCCACTTT
TRBV20-1	TRBJ2-1	TRBD2	many	CSARGPGGSNEQFF	TGCAGTGCTAGAGGGCCCGGGGGGAGCAATGAGCAGTTCTTC
TRBV7-8	TRBJ1-2	NA	few	CASSLTGRGGYGYTF	TGTGCCAGCAGCTTAACTGGGAGAGGAGGTTATGGCTACACCTTC
TRBV10-3	TRBJ2-1	TRBD2	many	CAISRTSGAYNEQFF	TGTGCCATCAGCCGGACTAGCGGTGCCTACAATGAGCAGTTCTTC
TRBV7-2	TRBJ1-2	NA	many	CASSLVGTANYGYTF	TGTGCCAGCAGCTTAGTGGGGACCGCTAACTATGGCTACACCTTC
TRBV19	TRBJ2-1	NA	few	CASRLQTGYNEQFF	TGTGCCAGTAGGCTTCAGACAGGCTACAATGAGCAGTTCTTC
TRBV10-3	TRBJ2-1	TRBD2	many	CALREGGYNEQFF	TGTGCCCTGCGGGAGGGTGGCTACAATGAGCAGTTCTTC